This TCR beta chain was sequenced in a study of Ad26.COV2.S vaccination and SARS-CoV-2 variants (dated by TCRdb to the early 2020s). At the level of the whole study: Vaccine-arm donors came from COV1001, a multicentre, randomized, double-blind, placebo-controlled phase I-IIa trial of Ad26.COV2.S in healthy adults. Ad26.COV2.S was given intramuscularly at 5x10^10 or 1x10^11 viral particles, as a single shot or as two shots 56 days apart. The specificity and breadth of SARS-CoV-2-reactive T cell receptors after Ad26.COV2.S vaccination were assessed by TCRbeta repertoire sequencing. A total of about 30 samples were included in the TCR-sequenced set, comprising around 19 Ad26.COV2.S vaccine recipients, 5 placebo recipients and 8 SARS-CoV-2 convalescent individuals. Participants in the trial were split at random into five groups of five each, receiving low-dose or high-dose Ad26.COV2.S once or twice, or else placebo on both occasions. Throughout the experiments and outcome assessment, investigators stayed blinded to trial group allocation. The paper as a whole reports these results and caveats: The study was not powered for comparison of responses between vaccine doses or regimens. Higher spike-specific TCR breadth was observed in Ad26.COV2.S recipients than in placebo recipients (P = 0.0014). Substantial breadth of spike-specific CD8+ and CD4+ T cell responses was reported after vaccination. Vaccine and placebo recipients had comparable non-spike TCR breadth, which fits with the vaccine containing only spike. It was noted by the authors that total T cell responses may have been underestimated by the TCR breadth and depth analyses.

Comments on this clone: The antigen this receptor binds is unknown. No qualities accompany the bases; no much larger clone lies one base away.

The immunoSEQ Assay was the method used to sequence TCRbeta CDR3 regions. After extraction, genomic DNA underwent amplification by bias-controlled multiplex PCR, followed by high-throughput sequencing. As for the original processing: To quantify the absolute abundance of every unique TCRbeta CDR3 region, sequences were collapsed and filtered. T cell fraction was estimated by normalizing TCRbeta template counts to usable DNA, with usable DNA measured through amplification of reference genes found in all nucleated cells. Repertoire TCRs were annotated as SARS-CoV-2-specific by exact matching of V gene, CDR3 amino acid sequence and J gene to a known reactive TCR set. The reference SARS-CoV-2 TCR set was derived from MIRA and filtered for enrichment in COVID-19-positive ImmuneCODE repertoires, a step that removed public or cross-reactive TCRs. Drawing on the MIRA antigens, annotated TCRs were analysed further at the level of specific ORF or position within ORF. Breadth was defined as annotated unique rearrangements over total unique productive rearrangements; depth was the summed frequency of those rearrangements. Two-sided Wilcoxon rank-sum tests were applied when comparing TCR breadth between groups. TCRdb limited this immuneACCESS table to in-frame rearrangements with V and J called. A share of clones is missing; checked studies link under half to unresolved V genes, and the rest is unexplained. D and trimming were read from the DNA, whereas the V and J calls and clone size are those reported in that table. The sample data list fewer than 400,000 clones, and over 75% of these were observed just once. About 2% of the sample belongs to the ten largest clones.

Taken from cysteine to phenylalanine, the CDR3 has 15 residues. Of the read, only the CDR3 DNA is kept; its 45 bases are in frame from base 1. V and J lose 7 bases and 0 bases, and a span of 10 bases separates them. CDR1 LNHDA and CDR2 SQIVND were looked up in the germline V gene (reference sequence). This specimen's treatment or condition label, per the study, means: some 20 received Ad26.COV2.S at low or high dose, single or two shots; 5 received placebo; per-sample allocation not given. For vaccine and placebo recipients, the sequenced repertoires came from samples collected on day 63 after the first injection. In Cohort 1b, roughly 25 adults aged 18-55 years were enrolled at a single site in Boston, USA, between 29 July and 7 August 2020. Ad26.COV2.S was a replication-incompetent adenovirus type 26 vector that expressed a prefusion-stabilized SARS-CoV-2 spike protein derived from the original Wuhan strain.

This material consisted of peripheral blood, taken in a trial of Ad26.COV2.S vaccine versus placebo. The receptor comes from a person aged 18 to 65 who received the Ad26.COV2.S COVID-19 vaccine or a placebo. The receptor chain draws on TRBV19 and TRBJ2-6; the D gene remains uncertain. The nucleotide sequence is TGTGCCAGTACCTACCTGAGCTCTGGGGCCAACGTCCTGACTTTC. Its product reads: CASTYLSSGANVLTF. Extended through the reference TRBV19 and TRBJ2-6 proteins, this CDR3 yields the full variable domain: DGGITQSPKYLFRKEGQNVTLSCEQNLNHDAMYWYRQDPGQGLRLIYYSQIVNDFQKGDIAEGYSVSREKKESFPLTVTSAQKNPTAFYLCASTYLSSGANVLTFGAGSRLTVL.